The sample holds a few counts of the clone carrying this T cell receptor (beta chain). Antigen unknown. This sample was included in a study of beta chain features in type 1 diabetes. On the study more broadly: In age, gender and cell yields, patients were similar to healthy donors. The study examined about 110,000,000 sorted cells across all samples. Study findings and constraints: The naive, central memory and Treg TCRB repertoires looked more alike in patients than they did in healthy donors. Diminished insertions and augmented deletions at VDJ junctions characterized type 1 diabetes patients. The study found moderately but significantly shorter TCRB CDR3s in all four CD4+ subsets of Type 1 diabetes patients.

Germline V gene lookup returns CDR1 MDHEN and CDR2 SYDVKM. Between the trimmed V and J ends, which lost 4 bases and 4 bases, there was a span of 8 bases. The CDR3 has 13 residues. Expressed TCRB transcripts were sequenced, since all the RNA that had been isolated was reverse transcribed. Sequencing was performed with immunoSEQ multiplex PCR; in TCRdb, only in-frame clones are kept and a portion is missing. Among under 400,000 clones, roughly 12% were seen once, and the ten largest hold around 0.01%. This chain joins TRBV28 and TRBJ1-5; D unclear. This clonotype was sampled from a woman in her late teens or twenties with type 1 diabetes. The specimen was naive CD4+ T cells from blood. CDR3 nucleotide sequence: TGTGCCAGCAGTTCCGGACTAAATCAGCCCCAGCATTTT. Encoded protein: CASSSGLNQPQHF.